A few counts support the clone carrying this T cell receptor (beta chain). Its target is not known. The sample is drawn from a study of blood T cells in healthy people across ages. Study results and limitations: There was a strong correlation between TCR beta diversity and naive T cell percentage. Estimates of total diversity, which came from one million sequenced T cells, were considered to be underestimates.

Together with a sample-barcoded 5' primer, a J-beta primer mix was included in a second PCR lasting roughly 6 to 12 cycles. TCRdb analysed the 5' RACE reads with MiXCR anew, one entry per CDR3 protein. The table lists some 1,000,000 distinct CDR3 sequences, approximately 25% of them singletons. Per-sample yields of isolated PBMCs were at least 6 million. Germline loops: CDR1 SGHNT, CDR2 YENEEA. The CDR3 sequence is 14 residues long. This same sample was also taken into another study, of T cells of mothers and their children.

The sequence derives from a girl aged 2-9 years in good health. The chain is built from TRBV11-3 and TRBJ2-5; weak D call: TRBD2 (5 bases). The end of the DNA fits TRBJ2-1 better, so the J call may be wrong. Sample: blood. CDR3 region: CASSLERAYGEQFF. For the CDR3, the DNA is TGTGCCAGCAGCTTAGAGCGGGCCTATGGGGAGCAGTTCTTC.